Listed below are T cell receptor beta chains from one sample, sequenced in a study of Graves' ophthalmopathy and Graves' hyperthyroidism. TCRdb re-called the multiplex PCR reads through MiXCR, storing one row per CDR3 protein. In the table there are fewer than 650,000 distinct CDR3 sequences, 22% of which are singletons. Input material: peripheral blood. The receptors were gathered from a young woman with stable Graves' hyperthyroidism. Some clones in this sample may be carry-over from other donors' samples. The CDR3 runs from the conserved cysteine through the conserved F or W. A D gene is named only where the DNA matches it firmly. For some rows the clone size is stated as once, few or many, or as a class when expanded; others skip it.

TGCAGTGCTAGAGATCGGGGGGGGGGCTCCTACGAGCAGTACTTC | CSARDRGGGSYEQYF | TRBV20-1 | few | TRBD2 | TRBJ2-7
TGTGCCAGCAACGACAGGGTGGCAGATACGCAGTATTTT | CASNDRVADTQYF | TRBV6-1 | - | TRBD1 | TRBJ2-3
TGCGCCAGCAGCTCTCAACCGGTACAATTCTACGATCAGTACTTC | CASSSQPVQFYDQYF | TRBV5-1 | - | - | TRBJ2-7
TGTGCCAGCAGTCTCCTCGGACAGCTACAAGAGACCCAGTACTTC | CASSLLGQLQETQYF | TRBV3-1 | - | - | TRBJ2-5
TGTGCCAGCAGCCGGGACAGGGATCGGGAACAGCCCCAGCATTTT | CASSRDRDREQPQHF | TRBV2 | - | TRBD1 | TRBJ1-5
TGTGCCAGCAGCTCCGTCCAGATAGCGTCGGAGACCCAGTACTTC | CASSSVQIASETQYF | TRBV13 | few | - | TRBJ2-5
TGTGCCAGCAGTCATATGGACAGGGACACTGAAGCTTTCTTT | CASSHMDRDTEAFF | TRBV6-1 | few | TRBD1 | TRBJ1-1
TGTGCCAGCAGTGGCCGGGACGGAGGACGAGGGCCCCAGCATTTT | CASSGRDGGRGPQHF | TRBV12-3/TRBV12-4 | many | - | TRBJ1-5
TGCGCCAGCAGTGCAGTAGAAGGGGAGACCCAGTACTTC | CASSAVEGETQYF | TRBV10-2 | many | - | TRBJ2-5
TGTGCCAGCAGTGAACAGGTGGGACAGGGAGGACACACCATATATTTT | CASSEQVGQGGHTIYF | TRBV6-1 | many | TRBD1 | TRBJ1-3
TGTGCCAGCAGTTTTTGGCGGCTGAACACTGAAGCTTTCTTT | CASSFWRLNTEAFF | TRBV6-2/TRBV6-3 | few | - | TRBJ1-1
TGTGCCAGCAGCCAAGAGGCCGAGCAGTACTTC | CASSQEAEQYF | TRBV3-1 | many | - | TRBJ2-7
TGTGCCAGCAGTCCCCGCCCAGGGGGGAACGAAGCTTTCTTT | CASSPRPGGNEAFF | TRBV12-3/TRBV12-4 | many | TRBD1 | TRBJ1-1
TGTGCCATCAGTGAGTCGAGGGGCCACACCGGGGAGCTGTTTTTT | CAISESRGHTGELFF | TRBV10-3 | many | - | TRBJ2-2
TGCGCCAGCAGCGATACCGGGGCCTACTACGAGCAGTACTTC | CASSDTGAYYEQYF | TRBV5-1 | many | - | TRBJ2-7
TGTGCCAGCAGTGAAGCTACAGCGATCCCACGCGGCTACACCTTC | CASSEATAIPRGYTF | TRBV12-3/TRBV12-4 | - | - | TRBJ1-2
TGCGCCAGCAGCCAGGTTGCGCAGGGGTTGTACTATGGCTACACCTTC | CASSQVAQGLYYGYTF | TRBV4-1 | - | - | TRBJ1-2
TGTGCCAGCAGTTTAGGTTCGGGGGTACATCAGCCCCAGCATTTT | CASSLGSGVHQPQHF | TRBV12-3/TRBV12-4 | many | - | TRBJ1-5
TGTGCCAGCAGCCCCCCCGGGGCATGGGGGCCCGGGGAGCTGTTTTTT | CASSPPGAWGPGELFF | TRBV28 | many | - | TRBJ2-2
TGCGCCAGCAGCTCGACAGGGCTGGAAGCTTTCTTT | CASSSTGLEAFF | TRBV5-1 | - | TRBD1 | TRBJ1-1